The 9 T cell receptor beta chains listed next were all sequenced from one sample in a study of blood T cell repertoires in COVID-19. Libraries were prepared by immunoSEQ multiplex PCR; TCRdb keeps only in-frame clonotypes and omits some of them. This table holds roughly 50,000 clones, approximately 80% found once. Sequences were obtained from peripheral blood. The source of these receptors is a man in his forties with acute or convalescent COVID-19.

CDR3 nucleotides: TGCGCCAGCAGCTTGTTAGGACAGGGGGAAATCTCGCAGTATTTT. This codes for CASSLLGQGEISQYF. V and J are TRBV5-1 and TRBJ2-3; 10 nucleotides align to TRBD1. CDR3 length: 15 residues. V shed 1 base and J 10 bases; nucleotides not matched to a gene: 9. Germline V CDR1 and CDR2: SGHRS, YFSETQ.

This clone was seen just once. The chain joins TRBV6-5 to TRBJ1-6, with 8 bases identical to TRBD1. Trimming at V came to 5 bases and at J to 10 bases, leaving 7 bases not matched to a gene. The germline V gene encodes CDR1 MNHEY and CDR2 SVGAGI. CDR3 length: 14 residues. The CDR3 region is CASSQRQGRSPLHF. CDR3 coding DNA: TGTGCCAGCAGTCAAAGACAGGGGCGATCACCCCTCCACTTT.

CDR3 residues: CASSLEYRGTEAFF. DNA of the CDR3: TGCGCCAGCAGCTTGGAATATAGGGGAACTGAAGCTTTCTTT. The chain uses TRBV5-1 and TRBJ1-1; possible D gene TRBD1, 5 bases. Trimming removed 0 bases from V and 5 bases from J, with 11 bases in between. The germline V gene has CDR1 SGHRS and CDR2 YFSETQ. The length of the CDR3 is 14 residues.

The rearrangement joins TRBV18 to TRBJ1-1; 7 bases are shared with TRBD1. The V segment lost 3 bases and the J segment 0 bases; nucleotides outside the gene matches: 7. The germline gives CDR1 KGHSH, CDR2 LQKENI. The CDR3 length is 16 residues. CDR3: CASSPTGISMNTEAFF. CDR3 in DNA: TGTGCCAGCTCACCGACAGGGATCTCAATGAACACTGAAGCTTTCTTT.

The gene calls are TRBV7-3 and TRBJ2-6; the match to TRBD1 covers 9 bases. This CDR3 comprises 19 residues. Per the germline V gene, CDR1 is SGHTA and CDR2 is FQGTGA. The trim removed 2 bases at V and 4 bases at J, leaving 12 bases unmatched. In DNA form, the CDR3 reads TGTGCCAGCAGCTTACTCCCGGGACAGGGACGGTGGGGGGCCAACGTCCTGACTTTC. It yields the protein CASSLLPGQGRWGANVLTF.

This chain uses TRBV2 with TRBJ1-4, with D unresolved. CDR3 length equals 14 residues. Germline CDR1 reads SNHLY; CDR2 reads FYNNEI. With 1 base removed from V and 7 bases from J, the gap between germline ends came to 10 bases. The CDR3, as DNA: TGTGCCAGCAGTGAAGGAGGAGGGATTGAAAAACTGTTTTTT. It yields the protein CASSEGGGIEKLFF.

This clone turned up a few times. V is TRBV19 and J is TRBJ1-6, with D tentatively TRBD1 (5 bases). Per germline, CDR1 LNHDA and CDR2 SQIVND (reference sequence). The CDR3 totals 14 residues. V dropped 7 bases and J dropped 10 bases, with 17 bases sitting between them. The CDR3 coding sequence is TGTGCCAGTACCCAGGGAGGGTTGAACTCACCCCTCCACTTT. Residues: CASTQGGLNSPLHF.

This clone was detected only a few times. V is TRBV5-6 and J is TRBJ2-1, with TRBD2 matching over 8 bases. Germline lookup yields CDR1 SGHDT and CDR2 YYEEEE. The CDR3 is made up of 17 amino acids. After removal of 0 bases from V and 0 bases from J, the junction contained 5 bases not matched to a gene. CDR3 bases: TGTGCCAGCAGCTTGGTCGTAGCGGGAAGCTCCTACAATGAGCAGTTCTTC. It is translated as CASSLVVAGSSYNEQFF. The full variable domain, rest sourced from reference TRBV5-6 and TRBJ2-1, is DAGVTQSPTHLIKTRGQQVTLRCSPKSGHDTVSWYQQALGQGPQFIFQYYEEEERQRGNFPDRFSGHQFPNYSSELNVNALLLGDSALYLCASSLVVAGSSYNEQFFGPGTRLTVL.

The rearrangement links TRBV12-5 to TRBJ1-6, with 7 nucleotides matching TRBD1. Germline V gives CDR1 LGHNT, CDR2 FRNRAP. The CDR3 extends over 17 amino acids. V trimming: 1 base; J trimming: 0 bases; junction bases outside the gene matches: 3. The CDR3 sequence is CASGLGDRGSYNSPLHF. CDR3 DNA sequence: TGTGCTAGTGGTTTGGGGGACAGAGGCTCCTATAATTCACCCCTCCACTTT.